Described below is a single T cell receptor beta chain sequence and its context. The data are from a study of blood T cell repertoires in COVID-19. Study summary: Acute and convalescent COVID-19 samples came from the United States, Italy and Spain. Sources were T cells, B-cell-depleted T cells, or PBMCs; the material itself was cDNA or gDNA.

The CDR3 extends over 14 amino acids. The V gene lost 3 bases and the J gene lost 9 bases, with 14 bases spanning the gap. Per germline, CDR1 MDHEN and CDR2 SYDVKM. Authors' methods: Reference gene primer amplification gave nucleated cell count estimates. Measured with immunoSEQ multiplex PCR; TCRdb has only the in-frame clones, and not every one. V, J and clone size derive from that table, while D and trimming were established from the DNA sequence. The sample has 80,000 to 95,000 clones, roughly nine tenths seen once. The chain recombines TRBV28 with TRBJ1-4; no definite D call. The receptor was derived from a woman in her 70s with acute or convalescent COVID-19. The sample consisted of peripheral blood. The DNA for the CDR3 is TGTGCCAGCAGTTTCCCGGGAGCTAGACAAAAACTGTTTTTT. As protein: CASSFPGARQKLFF. The entire variable domain, with the rest obtained from reference TRBV28 and TRBJ1-4, is as follows: DVKVTQSSRYLVKRTGEKVFLECVQDMDHENMFWYRQDPGLGLRLIYFSYDVKMKEKGDIPEGYSVSREKKERFSLILESASTNQTSMYLCASSFPGARQKLFFGSGTQLSVL.